This record covers a single T cell receptor beta chain. Germline V gives CDR1 SGDLS, CDR2 YYNGEE. The length of the CDR3 is 14 residues. V lost 0 bases to trimming and J lost 3 bases, with 9 bases between them. PCR involved 60 Vbeta and 13 Jbeta primers. As handled by the study authors: Per a later analysis, the number of unique TCR beta chains was 75 million to 90 million, of which around 9.9 million were shared. Measured with immunoSEQ multiplex PCR; TCRdb has only the in-frame clones, and not every one. The D gene and trimming were derived from the DNA, and the V and J assignments and clone size from that table. In the table there are 130,000 to 150,000 clones, over 70% of which are singletons. The data originate from a study of cytomegalovirus exposure and HLA in healthy donors.

V and J are TRBV9 and TRBJ1-1; D is uncertain. The sequenced sample was PBMCs. This TCR came from a man aged 40-50 years in good health and CMV-seropositive. CDR3 coding DNA: TGTGCCAGCAGCGTAGACCACGGGTACACTGAAGCTTTCTTT. Encoded protein: CASSVDHGYTEAFF.